The clone carrying this T cell receptor beta chain was recorded at least ten times. Its antigen is currently unknown. There are 12 residues in the CDR3. With 4 bases removed from V and 10 bases from J, the gap between germline ends came to 11 bases. Germline assignment: CDR1 SGHDN and CDR2 FVKESK. These data come from a study of breast tumors, draining lymph nodes, adjacent tissues. The study, taken as a whole, reports: Tumor TCR diversity was below lymph nodes but above nontumor tissue. Compared with basal-like, luminal-like tumors shared significantly more repertoire with nontumor tissue.

The lymph nodes were axillary draining lymph nodes from breast cancer patients. TCRdb fed the multiplex PCR reads into MiXCR, producing one record per CDR3 protein. This sample has roughly 220,000 distinct CDR3 sequences, with roughly a third found just once. The TCR originated in a female donor with breast cancer. Some clones in this sample may be carry-over from other donors' samples. The chain couples TRBV14 to TRBJ2-1; D is unclear. The sample was axillary lymph node tissue. This chain's CDR3 is CASSLKRYEQFF. The CDR3 bases are TGTGCCAGCAGCCTCAAACGGTACGAGCAGTTCTTC. Looking up the rest from reference TRBV14 and TRBJ2-1 gives the full variable domain: EAGVTQFPSHSVIEKGQTVTLRCDPISGHDNLYWYRRVMGKEIKFLLHFVKESKQDESGMPNNRFLAERTGGTYSTLKVQPAELEDSGVYFCASSLKRYEQFFGPGTRLTVL.